These 18 T cell receptor beta chains were all obtained from the same sample, sequenced in a study of synovial regulatory T cells in juvenile arthritis. Assay used: immunoSEQ multiplex PCR; TCRdb lists only in-frame clones, some missing. In total, the table holds about 9,700 clones. Sequenced input: Treg cells from blood. Subset reported: remaining (HLA-DR-negative) circulating blood Treg cells. The origin of the receptors is a donor younger than 35 with juvenile idiopathic arthritis.

The chain employs TRBV7-2 and TRBJ2-2; as DNA is missing, the TRBD1 call by TCRdb cannot be tested. Per the germline V gene, CDR1 is SGHTA and CDR2 is FQGNSA. There are 16 residues in the CDR3. This entry has no DNA. The CDR3 is CASSPLGQVRTGELFF.

The CDR3 reads CSVYIISYNEQFF. The chain recombines TRBV29-1 with TRBJ2-1; TCRdb names TRBD1, which stays unverified in the absence of DNA. Germline V gene sequence: CDR1 SQVTM, CDR2 ANQGSEA. This CDR3 region has 13 residues. Only the protein is on record.

This chain joins TRBV6-5 and TRBJ2-7; TCRdb picks TRBD2, but there is no DNA to check that call. Germline loops: CDR1 MNHEY, CDR2 SVGAGI. The CDR3 runs to 13 residues. This entry has no DNA. The CDR3 loop is CASSYAAAYEQYF.

The genes are TRBV2 and TRBJ1-2. Germline CDR1 reads SNHLY; CDR2 reads FYNNEI. The CDR3 contains 14 residues. No DNA has been recorded. CDR3 sequence: CASRAWTVNYGYTF.

The chain employs TRBV5-4 and TRBJ2-2; the TCRdb D gene call, TRBD1, has no DNA to confirm it. The CDR3 totals 14 residues. No DNA is given. The germline V gene encodes CDR1 SGHNT and CDR2 YYREEE (reference sequence). CDR3 residues: CASTPDSNTGELFF. The whole variable domain, filled in from reference TRBV5-4 and TRBJ2-2, reads ETGVTQSPTHLIKTRGQQVTLRCSSQSGHNTVSWYQQALGQGPQFIFQYYREEENGRGNFPPRFSGLQFPNYSSELNVNALELDDSALYLCASTPDSNTGELFFGEGSRLTVL.

The V and J genes are TRBV7-2 and TRBJ2-1; no DNA is available, so the TRBD2 call from TCRdb remains unchecked. The CDR3 spans 18 residues. The coding DNA is unavailable. CDR1 and CDR2 (germline): SGHTA, FQGNSA. CDR3 loop: CASSLGPYREWGYNEQFF.

This chain connects TRBV4-3 to TRBJ2-7; the TRBD1 assignment by TCRdb is unverifiable without DNA. This CDR3 has 14 residues. The DNA sequence is not available. Germline V gene data show CDR1 as LGHNA and CDR2 as YSLEER. The CDR3 sequence: CASSPGTIGYEQYF.

CDR3 sequence reads: CASSQTQGAPEAFF. This chain connects TRBV23-1 to TRBJ1-1; TCRdb outputs TRBD1, but without DNA this stays unchecked. TRBV23-1 is an ORF; its function is uncertain. The CDR3 runs to 14 residues. The DNA sequence is not available.

The rearrangement joins TRBV7-9 to TRBJ2-5; the TCRdb call, TRBD1, lacks DNA for checking. The CDR3 covers 15 residues. The DNA is not on file. From germline, CDR1 is SEHNR and CDR2 FQNEAQ (reference sequence). The CDR3: CASSWNSGQQETQYF.

The rearrangement links TRBV6-5 to TRBJ1-1; without DNA, the TCRdb call of TRBD1 cannot be checked. This CDR3 comprises 14 residues. No DNA is listed. CDR1 and CDR2 (germline): MNHEY, SVGAGI. This CDR3 reads CASSPTTGNTEAFF.

This chain connects TRBV15 to TRBJ1-3. This CDR3 has 14 residues. No DNA has been recorded. The germline gives CDR1 LNHNV, CDR2 YYDKDF (reference sequence). CDR3 protein: CATSRTVAGNTIYF.

This chain links TRBV28 with TRBJ1-2. Germline CDR1 and CDR2: MDHEN and SYDVKM. This CDR3 contains 12 residues. No DNA was logged. CDR3 sequence reads: CASSRFGGGYTF.

The chain's CDR3 is CASSLVVTNEKLFF. This chain links TRBV7-2 with TRBJ1-4. The CDR3 is 14 residues long. There is no recorded DNA. Germline V gene lookup returns CDR1 SGHTA and CDR2 FQGNSA.

The V and J genes are TRBV18 and TRBJ2-7; no DNA is available, so the TRBD1 call from TCRdb remains unchecked. Germline CDR1 reads KGHSH; CDR2 reads LQKENI. The CDR3 contains 15 residues. No DNA was logged. The CDR3 sequence: CASSPGQATSYEQYF.

The chain carries TRBV7-9 and TRBJ1-5; TCRdb's D gene call, TRBD1, goes unchecked for lack of DNA. The CDR3 contains 13 residues. No DNA accompanies this entry. The germline gives CDR1 SEHNR, CDR2 FQNEAQ (reference sequence). CDR3 sequence reads: CASSRGTDQPQHF.

The CDR3 reads CASSQDPGQGANEQYF. The chain carries TRBV4-1 and TRBJ2-7; TCRdb gives TRBD1 as the D gene, but with no DNA this cannot be confirmed. The V gene's germline CDR1 is MGHRA and CDR2 YSYEKL. CDR3 length equals 16 residues. Only the protein sequence is given.

The CDR3 protein is CASSYERGRNSPLHF. The genes are TRBV6-6 and TRBJ1-6. Germline CDR1 reads MNHNY; CDR2 reads SVGAGI (reference sequence). The CDR3 loop spans 15 amino acids. The record lacks a DNA sequence.

The CDR3 spells CASSLGFRGGTGELFF. This sequence joins TRBV5-1 and TRBJ2-2; TCRdb indicates TRBD2, and absent DNA this call remains unverified. The CDR3 is 16 amino acids. Only the protein is on record. Germline V gene data show CDR1 as SGHRS and CDR2 as YFSETQ.